This T cell receptor beta chain was found in a study of beta chain features in type 1 diabetes. With 8 bases removed from V and 0 bases from J, the gap between germline ends came to 16 bases. The CDR3 runs 15 residues. Germline assignment: CDR1 PRHDT and CDR2 FYEKMQ (reference sequence). Expressed TCRB transcripts were sequenced, since all the RNA that had been isolated was reverse transcribed. Profiling relied on immunoSEQ multiplex PCR, and the TCRdb table lists in-frame clones only, not all of them. The sample yields 900,000 or so clones, 15% to 20% seen once. Material: naive CD4+ T cells from blood. The receptor was derived from a woman aged 18-29 years in good health. The V gene is TRBV13, the J gene TRBJ1-1; D unresolved. In nucleotides, the CDR3 is TGTGCCAGCCGATCGATGCGACGGATGAACACTGAAGCTTTCTTT. This codes for CASRSMRRMNTEAFF.